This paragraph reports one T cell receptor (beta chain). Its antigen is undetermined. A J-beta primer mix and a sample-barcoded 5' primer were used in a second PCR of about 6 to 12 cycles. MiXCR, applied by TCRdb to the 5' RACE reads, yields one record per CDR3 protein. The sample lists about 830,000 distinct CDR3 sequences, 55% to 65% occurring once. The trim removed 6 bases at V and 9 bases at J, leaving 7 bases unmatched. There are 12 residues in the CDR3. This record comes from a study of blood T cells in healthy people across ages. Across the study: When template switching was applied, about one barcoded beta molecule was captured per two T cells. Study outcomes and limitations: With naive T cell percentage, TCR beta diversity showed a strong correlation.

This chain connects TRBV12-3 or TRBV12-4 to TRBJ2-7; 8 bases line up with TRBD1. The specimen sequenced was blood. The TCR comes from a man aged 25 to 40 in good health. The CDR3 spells CASSTRTGMQYF. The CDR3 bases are TGTGCCAGCAGCACGAGGACAGGGATGCAGTACTTC.